The 28 T cell receptor beta chains below come from one sample, sequenced in a study of blood T cell repertoires in COVID-19. TCRdb's copy holds only in-frame clones and misses some; the assay was immunoSEQ multiplex PCR. The sample has around 150,000 clones, around 80% seen once. The sequenced material came from peripheral blood. The source of these receptors is a man between 60 and 75 years old with acute or convalescent COVID-19.

The CDR3, as DNA: TGCGCCAGCAGCACCGGGACAGGGAGAGGCTACACCTTC. Its protein product is CASSTGTGRGYTF. The J gene is TRBJ1-2, the V gene TRBV5-1; TRBD1 agrees at 9 bases. The CDR3 loop spans 13 amino acids. Germline V lookup: CDR1 SGHRS, CDR2 YFSETQ. Germline trimming cut 4 bases from V and 8 bases from J; bases unmatched to any gene: 6.

This chain joins TRBV5-4 and TRBJ2-7; 10 bases are a match to TRBD1. Trimming cost V 4 bases and J 4 bases; bases outside gene matches: 5. This CDR3 is 14 amino acids long. Germline loops: CDR1 SGHNT, CDR2 YYREEE (reference sequence). DNA of the CDR3: TGTGCCAGCAGCCCACCGGGACAGGGGTACGAGCAGTACTTC. Residues: CASSPPGQGYEQYF.

The V gene is TRBV25-1, the J gene TRBJ2-1; D gene uncertain. Germline CDR1 is MGHDK and CDR2 is SYGVNS. This CDR3 has 13 residues. Between the trimmed V and J ends, which lost 3 bases and 3 bases, there was a span of 6 bases. In DNA form, the CDR3 reads TGTGCCAGCAGTGATGCCTACTACAATGAGCAGTTCTTC. Translation: CASSDAYYNEQFF.

This chain uses TRBV7-2 with TRBJ2-3; 8 bases are a match to TRBD2. The CDR3 length is 13 residues. J lost 9 bases, V lost 1 base, and 3 bases had no gene match. Germline CDR1 SGHTA, CDR2 FQGNSA. CDR3 in DNA: TGTGCCAGCAGCTTAGAAGCGGGAGAAACGCAGTATTTT. The encoded protein is CASSLEAGETQYF.

The CDR3 nucleotides read TGTGCCTGGAGCGCCGGGACTAGCGCTTGGAGCTCCTACAATGAGCAGTTCTTC. This gives the protein CAWSAGTSAWSSYNEQFF. V usage is TRBV30 and J usage is TRBJ2-1; 10 nucleotides align to TRBD2. Germline CDR1 is GTSNPN and CDR2 is SVGIG (reference sequence). V shed 3 bases, J shed 0 bases, and the junction held 11 bases outside the gene matches. CDR3 length equals 18 residues.

The V call is TRBV20-1, the J call TRBJ2-7, with TRBD2 matching 7 bases. Germline assignment: CDR1 DFQATT and CDR2 SNEGSKA (reference sequence). The CDR3 is 14 amino acids. V shed 3 bases, J shed 1 base, and the junction held 6 bases outside the gene matches. CDR3 protein: CSASPVRESYEQYF. The CDR3 DNA sequence: TGCAGTGCTAGTCCGGTGCGGGAGTCCTACGAGCAGTACTTC.

The V and J genes are TRBV7-9 and TRBJ1-2; 12 bases match TRBD1. Germline CDR1 reads SEHNR; CDR2 reads FQNEAQ (reference sequence). There are 13 residues in the CDR3. V lost 5 bases to trimming and J lost 12 bases; unmatched junction nucleotides: 7. In DNA, the CDR3 is TGTGCCAGCAGCGGGACAGGGGGCGGATTTGACACCTTC. Its protein is CASSGTGGGFDTF.

The chain is built from TRBV7-2 and TRBJ2-7; 10 bases are shared with TRBD2. CDR1 is SGHTA, CDR2 FQGNSA, per germline. The J segment lost 0 bases and the V segment lost 6 bases, leaving 5 bases of the junction unmatched. The CDR3 length is 15 residues. The CDR3 here is CASRSGRESSYEQYF. For the CDR3, the DNA is TGTGCCAGCAGAAGCGGGAGGGAAAGCTCCTACGAGCAGTACTTC.

The chain links TRBV19 to TRBJ1-2; D is perhaps TRBD1 (5 bases). The CDR3 consists of 14 residues. Trimming stripped 6 bases from V and 4 bases from J, with 15 bases between. The V gene's germline CDR1 is LNHDA and CDR2 SQIVND (reference sequence). For the CDR3, the DNA is TGTGCCAGTAGCGTCAGGGTCCCCATCTATGGCTACACCTTC. It yields the protein CASSVRVPIYGYTF.

The chain is built from TRBV6-5 and TRBJ2-7; 12 bases agree with TRBD2. The CDR3 extends over 14 amino acids. Germline V gives CDR1 MNHEY, CDR2 SVGAGI. The V gene end was trimmed by 4 bases and the J gene end by 2 bases; junction bases not matched to a gene: 0. The CDR3 sequence is CASSWTSGTYEQYF. The CDR3 nucleotides read TGTGCCAGCAGTTGGACTAGCGGGACCTACGAGCAGTACTTC.

This clone has only one observation. The chain is built from TRBV3-1 (or the pseudogene TRBV3-2) and TRBJ2-2; 10 bases agree with TRBD2. CDR3 length: 15 residues. V shed 7 bases, J shed 7 bases, and the junction held 9 bases outside the gene matches. Per germline, CDR1 LGHDT and CDR2 YNNKEL (reference sequence). The CDR3 protein is CASKSAGGPSGELFF. CDR3 nucleotides: TGTGCCAGCAAGTCAGCGGGAGGGCCGAGCGGGGAGCTGTTTTTT.

This sequence joins TRBV1 and TRBJ2-3; TRBD2, as called in the table, went unchecked against the DNA. TRBV1 is classified as a pseudogene. The CDR3 extends over 17 amino acids. This CDR3 is CTSSQDLCGASTDTQYF. CDR3 nucleotides: TGCACCAGCAGCCAAGATCTGTGCGGAGCTAGCACAGATACGCAGTATTTT.

The rearrangement joins TRBV5-1 to TRBJ2-5, with 14 bases fitting TRBD2. The CDR3 totals 18 residues. The V and J ends lost 0 bases and 2 bases, in that order; junction bases with no gene match: 6. Germline-derived CDR1 and CDR2 are SGHRS and YFSETQ. Here the CDR3 reads CASSLGLAGGRGQETQYF. CDR3 in DNA: TGCGCCAGCAGCTTGGGACTAGCGGGAGGGAGAGGGCAAGAGACCCAGTACTTC.

This clone was seen a handful of times. The rearrangement uses TRBV19 and TRBJ1-5; perhaps TRBD1 as D (6 bases). V lost 4 bases and J 7 bases, leaving 14 bases between the germline ends. Germline lookup yields CDR1 LNHDA and CDR2 SQIVND (reference sequence). This CDR3 region has 14 residues. CDR3 bases: TGTGCCAGTAGTACCGGGACAAGGGGGCAGCCCCAGCATTTT. It translates to CASSTGTRGQPQHF.

CDR3 residues: CASQYTSSSTDTQYF. In DNA form, the CDR3 reads TGTGCCTCCCAGTACACTAGCTCAAGCACAGATACGCAGTATTTT. This sequence joins TRBV6-5 and TRBJ2-3, with TRBD2 as a possible D gene (6 bases). V shed 11 bases and J shed 0 bases, with 18 bases lying between them. The germline gives CDR1 MNHEY, CDR2 SVGAGI. There are 15 residues in the CDR3.

This chain connects TRBV13 to TRBJ2-4; 10 positions agree with TRBD2. Germline V gene sequence: CDR1 PRHDT, CDR2 FYEKMQ (reference sequence). The J segment lost 6 bases and the V segment lost 5 bases, leaving 4 bases of the junction unmatched. The CDR3 contains 14 residues. The CDR3 sequence is CASSGTSATNIQYF. CDR3 DNA sequence: TGTGCCAGCAGCGGGACTAGCGCAACAAACATTCAGTACTTC.

This chain links TRBV5-1 with TRBJ2-2; 12 bases map to TRBD2. Germline V CDR1 and CDR2: SGHRS, YFSETQ. The CDR3 is 16 amino acids. With 6 bases clipped from V and 4 bases from J, the junction kept 7 bases outside the gene matches. The CDR3 DNA reads TGCGCCAGCAACCCGGGACTAGCGGGTGTCACCGGGGAGCTGTTTTTT. Protein: CASNPGLAGVTGELFF.

The V call is TRBV11-2, the J call TRBJ1-6; D is uncertain. Trimming pared 1 base from V and 8 bases from J, leaving 12 bases between. The CDR3 totals 15 residues. Per germline, CDR1 SGHAT and CDR2 FQNNGV. The CDR3 sequence: CASSLGQSSDSPLHF. CDR3 sequence (DNA): TGTGCCAGCAGCTTAGGACAATCAAGTGATTCACCCCTCCACTTT. The variable domain in full, completed from reference TRBV11-2 and TRBJ1-6, reads EAGVAQSPRYKIIEKRQSVAFWCNPISGHATLYWYQQILGQGPKLLIQFQNNGVVDDSQLPKDRFSAERLKGVDSTLKIQPAKLEDSAVYLCASSLGQSSDSPLHFGNGTRLTVT.

The V gene is TRBV21-1, the J gene TRBJ2-3; TRBD2, the D gene given by the table, was not confirmed from the DNA. TRBV21-1 is deemed a pseudogene. CDR3 length: 11 residues. CDR3 bases: TGTGCCTCCAACGGGGATGATACGCAGTATTTT. Translating gives CASNGDDTQYF.

The rearrangement uses TRBV29-1 and TRBJ1-2; D unresolved. With 6 bases removed from V and 0 bases from J, the gap between germline ends came to 11 bases. The germline CDR1 and CDR2 sequences are SQVTM and ANQGSEA. The CDR3 consists of 13 residues. The CDR3 here is CSVILLANYGYTF. Written as DNA, the CDR3 is TGCAGCGTCATATTATTAGCTAACTATGGCTACACCTTC. The variable domain in full, completed from reference TRBV29-1 and TRBJ1-2, reads SAVISQKPSRDICQRGTSLTIQCQVDSQVTMMFWYRQQPGQSLTLIATANQGSEATYESGFVIDKFPISRPNLTFSTLTVSNMSPEDSSIYLCSVILLANYGYTFGSGTRLTVV.

The chain employs TRBV27 and TRBJ2-3; 7 bases line up with TRBD1. In germline, CDR1 is MNHEY, CDR2 SMNVEV (reference sequence). The V and J ends lost 7 bases and 2 bases, in that order; junction bases with no gene match: 18. This CDR3 spans 18 amino acids. This CDR3 is CASTPNRGRTGDTDTQYF. The CDR3 region has the DNA TGTGCCAGCACTCCTAACCGAGGTCGGACAGGTGACACAGATACGCAGTATTTT.

This rearrangement joins TRBV10-3 to TRBJ1-1, with 8 bases lining up with TRBD1. Trimming took 4 bases from V and 1 from J; bases not matched to a gene: 5. CDR1 is ENHRY, CDR2 SYGVKD, per germline. This CDR3 is built from 15 residues. The CDR3 bases are TGTGCCATCAGTGGCACAGGGACAGGGAACACTGAAGCTTTCTTT. Translating gives CAISGTGTGNTEAFF.

The rearrangement links TRBV30 to TRBJ1-5, with a possible D match to TRBD1 (5 bases). This CDR3 comprises 14 residues. The V end lost 2 bases, the J end lost 3 bases, and 11 bases lay between the germline ends. The germline gives CDR1 GTSNPN, CDR2 SVGIG (reference sequence). CDR3 sequence: CAWSQDRVNQPQHF. CDR3 DNA sequence: TGTGCCTGGAGTCAAGACAGAGTCAATCAGCCCCAGCATTTT. The full variable domain, with the rest looked up from reference TRBV30 and TRBJ1-5, is SQTIHQWPATLVQPVGSPLSLECTVEGTSNPNLYWYRQAAGRGLQLLFYSVGIGQISSEVPQNLSASRPQDRQFILSSKKLLLSDSGFYLCAWSQDRVNQPQHFGDGTRLSIL.

The chain is built from TRBV7-9 and TRBJ1-2; the match to TRBD1 covers 7 bases. This CDR3 has 12 amino acids. CDR1 and CDR2 (germline): SEHNR, FQNEAQ (reference sequence). The V segment lost 3 bases and the J segment 8 bases; nucleotides outside the gene matches: 3. CDR3 DNA sequence: TGTGCCAGCAGCTTCGACAGGGAAGGCTACACCTTC. Translation gives CASSFDREGYTF.

This chain uses TRBV30 with TRBJ2-1; D is perhaps TRBD2 (6 bases). Trimming left V 0 bases short and J 5 bases short, with 20 bases between. This CDR3 has 17 amino acids. The germline gives CDR1 GTSNPN, CDR2 SVGIG (reference sequence). The CDR3 region is CAWSVMGTPLGDNEQFF. For the CDR3, the DNA is TGTGCCTGGAGTGTAATGGGGACTCCTTTAGGGGACAATGAGCAGTTCTTC.

V gene TRBV19 combines with J gene TRBJ2-1, with a weak D call TRBD1 (5 bases). CDR1 and CDR2 (germline): LNHDA, SQIVND (reference sequence). This CDR3 region has 14 residues. Trimming cost V 9 bases and J 9 bases, with 21 bases left between them. CDR3 sequence (DNA): TGTGCCAGCCTCAGGGAAGGGGCCGGTGGTGAGCAGTTCTTC. Translating it yields CASLREGAGGEQFF.

The CDR3 sequence is CASSISWRGNPYEQYF. DNA of the CDR3: TGTGCCAGTAGTATAAGCTGGCGCGGGAACCCCTACGAGCAGTACTTC. The V and J genes are TRBV19 and TRBJ2-7, with D possibly matching TRBD2 (6 bases). V dropped 2 bases and J dropped 2 bases, with 16 bases sitting between them. The V gene's germline CDR1 is LNHDA and CDR2 SQIVND (reference sequence). The CDR3 has 16 residues.

The rearrangement joins TRBV5-5 to TRBJ2-3; 11 bases align to TRBD2. The germline CDR1 and CDR2 sequences are SGHKS and YYEKEE (reference sequence). With V trimmed by 2 bases and J by 3 bases, 2 bases remained unmatched. The CDR3 has 15 amino acids. The CDR3 loop is CASSFSGGGTDTQYF. CDR3 bases: TGTGCCAGCAGCTTTAGCGGGGGGGGAACAGATACGCAGTATTTT.